A selection of T cell receptor beta chains follows, all from one sample in a study of T cells after yellow fever vaccination. In TCRdb, the 5' RACE reads were re-called with MiXCR into one record per CDR3 protein. The sample includes about 200,000 distinct CDR3 sequences, about 3% seen only once; the top ten take approximately 3.5%. Sequencing was performed on CD4+ T cells sorted from PBMCs, taken 10 days after the yellow fever booster vaccination. The receptors come from a man between 18 and 29 years old who received the YFV17D yellow fever vaccine. The CDR3 runs from the conserved cysteine through the conserved F or W. D genes are given only for firm matches. A row's size may be missing; if present it is once, few, many or a size class.

CDR3 DNA,CDR3 protein,J gene,clone size,V gene,D gene
TGCGCCAGCAGCTTTGGGGCATCGGCGGGCGCAGATACGCAGTATTTT,CASSFGASAGADTQYF,TRBJ2-3,many,TRBV5-1,NA
TGCGCCAGCAGGACCGCCGGTATTAATTCACCCCTCCACTTT,CASRTAGINSPLHF,TRBJ1-6,NA,TRBV5-1,NA
TGTGCCATCAGTGACCCAGCCTACGAGCAGTACTTC,CAISDPAYEQYF,TRBJ2-7,NA,TRBV10-3,NA
TGTGCCAGCTCACCACAGCTAGCGGGGGGCCCGCGGGAGCAGTTCTTC,CASSPQLAGGPREQFF,TRBJ2-1,few,TRBV18,TRBD2
TGCAGCGCCGGAGGGATTGCATTAAGCCAGTACTTC,CSAGGIALSQYF,TRBJ2-5,NA,TRBV29-1,NA
TGTGCTAGTGGTTTGGTATCAGGCAGGGGTAGCAATCAGCCCCAGCATTTT,CASGLVSGRGSNQPQHF,TRBJ1-5,few,TRBV12-5,NA
TGTGCCAGCAGGGGGACAGGAGGCCTGAACACTGAAGCTTTCTTT,CASRGTGGLNTEAFF,TRBJ1-1,many,TRBV7-2,TRBD1
TGTGCCATAGCGTGGAGGGAGTACAATGAGCAGTTCTTC,CAIAWREYNEQFF,TRBJ2-1,NA,TRBV10-3,NA
TGTGCCAGCAGTCGGACTTACTCGGTCTTGGACACTGAAGCTTTCTTT,CASSRTYSVLDTEAFF,TRBJ1-1,many,TRBV6-5,NA
TGTGCCAGCAGCGGAGGACTTGGGCGGACCCAGTACTTC,CASSGGLGRTQYF,TRBJ2-5,many,TRBV9,NA
TGCAGTCCAAACTCCAACTCCAGGCAGGTACAAGAGACCCAGTACTTC,CSPNSNSRQVQETQYF,TRBJ2-5,few,TRBV20-1,NA
TGTGCCATCAGAGAGAGTTTGAATCAGCCCCAGCATTTT,CAIRESLNQPQHF,TRBJ1-5,few,TRBV10-3,NA
TGCAGTGCTAAGACTAGCGGGGGCACAGATACGCAGTATTTT,CSAKTSGGTDTQYF,TRBJ2-3,many,TRBV20-1,TRBD2
TGCAGTGCTCGCAGGGTCGCGGATCAGCCCCAGCATTTT,CSARRVADQPQHF,TRBJ1-5,few,TRBV20-1,NA
TGTGCCAGCAGCCAAGACGGGGGTAGCAATCAGCCCCAGCATTTT,CASSQDGGSNQPQHF,TRBJ1-5,many,TRBV3-1,NA
TGCGCCAGCAGCTTAACCGAAGGCGGGGGGTCCGGGGAGCTGTTTTTT,CASSLTEGGGSGELFF,TRBJ2-2,few,TRBV5-1,TRBD2
TGTGCCAGCAGCGGGAACCCGGATCGGTCGTGGGAGCAGTACTTC,CASSGNPDRSWEQYF,TRBJ2-7,NA,TRBV5-6,NA
TGTGCCAGCAGCTCAGGACGTCGCGGGGAGGCTTTCTTT,CASSSGRRGEAFF,TRBJ1-1,NA,TRBV7-2,NA
TGTGCCACCAGCAGAGAAGGGGGTCTGGAGACCCAGTACTTC,CATSREGGLETQYF,TRBJ2-5,NA,TRBV15,NA
TGTGCCAGCACCCGGGGGGGCTTCGATGAGCAGTTCTTC,CASTRGGFDEQFF,TRBJ2-1,many,TRBV7-2,TRBD2
TGCGCCAGCAGCCAAGGTCTGCGCGGGCCGCTGTATGGCTACACCTTC,CASSQGLRGPLYGYTF,TRBJ1-2,many,TRBV4-1,NA
TGTGCCAGCAGTGGGCCGGGACAGGCAGCGGGCTACACCTTC,CASSGPGQAAGYTF,TRBJ1-2,few,TRBV25-1,TRBD1
TGTGCCAGCAGTAGTAGGACTAGCAACAATGAGCAGTTCTTC,CASSSRTSNNEQFF,TRBJ2-1,many,TRBV7-2,TRBD2
TGTGCCAGCAGCCTCACAGGGTACTATGGCTACACCTTC,CASSLTGYYGYTF,TRBJ1-2,many,TRBV3-1,NA
TGTGCCAGCAGGGGGGGCGGTCACTCCTATAATTCACCCCTCCACTTT,CASRGGGHSYNSPLHF,TRBJ1-6,many,TRBV12-3/TRBV12-4,NA
TGTGCCAGCAGTTGGGACAGGATCGACGGCTACACCTTC,CASSWDRIDGYTF,TRBJ1-2,many,TRBV6-5,TRBD1
TGTGCCAGCAGCCAAGCCACGGGGGAGGATACGCAGTATTTT,CASSQATGEDTQYF,TRBJ2-3,many,TRBV4-2,NA
TGTGCCAGCTCCAAAGGGCCCAGCGGGGGGGCAGATACGCAGTATTTT,CASSKGPSGGADTQYF,TRBJ2-3,many,TRBV7-3,TRBD2
TGTGCCAGCAGCGTACCGGGAAGTCTTAGCAATGAGCAGTTCTTC,CASSVPGSLSNEQFF,TRBJ2-1,NA,TRBV12-3/TRBV12-4,NA
TGTGCCAGCAGTTTAGAGCAGGGGGATCAAGATACGCAGTATTTT,CASSLEQGDQDTQYF,TRBJ2-3,many,TRBV12-3/TRBV12-4,TRBD1
TGTGCCAGCAGCTTGGAGTTCTTTCGGACAGTGTTCTACGAGCAGTACTTC,CASSLEFFRTVFYEQYF,TRBJ2-7,NA,TRBV5-8,NA
TGTGCCAGCAGCCTCGACAGGGGGTACACCCACGAGCAGTACTTC,CASSLDRGYTHEQYF,TRBJ2-7,few,TRBV7-2,TRBD1
TGTGCCAGCTCTTGGGTAGTGGGGACTGAAGCTTTCTTT,CASSWVVGTEAFF,TRBJ1-1,many,TRBV28,NA
TGCGCCAGCAGCCACCAAACGCGGGGACCAAGGTTTCGTAATTCACCCCTCCACTTT,CASSHQTRGPRFRNSPLHF,TRBJ1-6,many,TRBV4-1,NA
TGTGCCAGCAGCTTATTCCCCGCTGCAGGGGGTGGTTCCTACAATGAGCAGTTCTTC,CASSLFPAAGGGSYNEQFF,TRBJ2-1,few,TRBV7-2,TRBD1
TGTGCCAGCAGCCTAAAGGGACATACGCAGTATTTT,CASSLKGHTQYF,TRBJ2-3,NA,TRBV12-3/TRBV12-4,NA
TGTGCCAGCAGTTTAGGGATGACTAGCGGGGCGGGAGATACGCAGTATTTT,CASSLGMTSGAGDTQYF,TRBJ2-3,few,TRBV12-3/TRBV12-4,TRBD2